This T cell receptor beta chain was retrieved from a study of blood T cell repertoires in COVID-19. The overall study: Samples taken during acute and convalescent COVID-19 were collected in the United States, Italy and Spain. Sources were T cells, B-cell-depleted T cells, or PBMCs; the material itself was cDNA or gDNA.

How the authors handled the data: The assay estimated nucleated cells by amplifying reference gene primers. TCRdb keeps only in-frame clones here, not all; method: immunoSEQ multiplex PCR. The DNA was the basis for D and trimming; V, J and clone size are from that table. In the table there are around 250,000 clones, around 83% of which are singletons. Trimming pared 5 bases from V and 6 bases from J, leaving 18 bases between. There are 15 residues in the CDR3. The germline V gene encodes CDR1 SGHTA and CDR2 FQGTGA. The sequence was collected from a man between 40 and 49 years old with active or convalescent COVID-19. The chain links TRBV7-3 to TRBJ2-3; D possibly corresponds to TRBD2 (5 bases). The sample taken for sequencing was peripheral blood. Here the CDR3 DNA reads TGTGCCAGCAGCAGCACTAGTTCTTCACTGGATACGCAGTATTTT. Translation gives CASSSTSSSLDTQYF.